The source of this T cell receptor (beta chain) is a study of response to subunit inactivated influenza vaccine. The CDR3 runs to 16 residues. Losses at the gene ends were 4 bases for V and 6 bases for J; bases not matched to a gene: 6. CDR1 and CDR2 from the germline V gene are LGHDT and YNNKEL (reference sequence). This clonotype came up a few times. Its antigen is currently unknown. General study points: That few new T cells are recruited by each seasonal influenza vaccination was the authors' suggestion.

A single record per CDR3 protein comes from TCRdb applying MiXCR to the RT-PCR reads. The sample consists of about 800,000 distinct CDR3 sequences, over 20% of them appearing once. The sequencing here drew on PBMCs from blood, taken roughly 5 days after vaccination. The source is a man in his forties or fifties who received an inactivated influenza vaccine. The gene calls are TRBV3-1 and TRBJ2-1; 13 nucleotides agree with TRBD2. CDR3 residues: CASSPGLAGWGNEQFF. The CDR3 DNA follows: TGTGCCAGCAGCCCGGGACTAGCGGGATGGGGCAATGAGCAGTTCTTC.